This entry describes one T cell receptor beta chain. What it recognizes is unknown. The junction departs from germline at one end; a sequencing error may be responsible. The CDR3 is made up of 15 amino acids. The germline V gene has CDR1 SGHTA and CDR2 FQGNSA. The sample is drawn from a study of regulatory T cells in long-lasting Graves disease. Points from the study as a whole: With persistent disease, TRBV28, TRBJ1-2 and TRBJ2-5 were the favored segments.

Investigators prepared the TCR beta libraries by applying iRepertoire HTBI primers and Arm-PCR of CDR3 regions. One entry per CDR3 protein results from TCRdb running MiXCR on the multiplex PCR reads. This table has about 420,000 distinct CDR3 sequences, around 15% appearing once. The time point is: newly diagnosed GD, antithyroid drugs for less than 3 months. From PBMCs, RNA was extracted and then used to make the TCR library. Tubes containing EDTA received around 9.5 milliliters of drawn peripheral blood. These sequences were also reported in another study, on T cells in Graves' hyperthyroidism and ophthalmopathy. Per that paper: Not enrolled were patients with uncontrolled infection, other autoimmune disease, pregnancy or lactation. The TCR CDR3 first-round RT-PCR relied on the HTBI primer set.

The receptor's source is a woman aged 18-30 years with Graves disease. Here the sequenced sample was peripheral blood mononuclear cells (PBMCs), taken at new diagnosis, from a patient treated with antithyroid drugs. This chain links TRBV7-2 with TRBJ1-5; D possibly corresponds to TRBD1 (5 bases). The CDR3 DNA reads as TGTGCCAGCGGCTTAGAGACAGTTAGCAATCAGCCCCAGCATTTT. It yields the protein CASGLETVSNQPQHF. Supplemented by reference TRBV7-2 and TRBJ1-5, the full variable domain reads GAGVSQSPSNKVTEKGKDVELRCDPISGHTALYWYRQSLGQGLEFLIYFQGNSAPDKSGLPSDRFSAERTGGSVSTLTIQRTQQEDSAVYLCASGLETVSNQPQHFGDGTRLSIL.